The rows below give T cell receptor beta chains drawn from one sample of a study of Ad26.COV2.S vaccination and SARS-CoV-2 variants. The assay was immunoSEQ multiplex PCR, and TCRdb's table has in-frame clones only and misses some. The sample consists of approximately 300,000 clones, approximately 80% of them appearing once. This specimen consisted of peripheral blood, obtained in a trial of Ad26.COV2.S vaccine versus placebo. These receptors all stem from a person aged 18 to 65 who received the Ad26.COV2.S COVID-19 vaccine or a placebo. CDR3s leave out the opening cysteine and the closing phenylalanine or tryptophan. The listing skips clone size in some rows; elsewhere it reads once, few, many or a size class.

abundance: .; v_gene: TRBV3-1/TRBV3-2; j_gene: TRBJ1-4; CDR3aa: ASSQEAGYPPRAKLF
abundance: .; v_gene: TRBV9; j_gene: TRBJ2-7; CDR3aa: ASSAGGRSYEQY
abundance: .; v_gene: TRBV5-4; j_gene: TRBJ1-2; CDR3aa: ASSQVDRANYGYT
abundance: .; v_gene: TRBV6-5; j_gene: TRBJ2-1; CDR3aa: ASRQKNEQF
abundance: .; v_gene: TRBV28; j_gene: TRBJ2-3; CDR3aa: ASSLGGSGTDTQY
abundance: .; v_gene: TRBV4-1; j_gene: TRBJ2-2; CDR3aa: ASSQGLQGAGTGELF
abundance: .; v_gene: TRBV5-1; j_gene: TRBJ2-7; CDR3aa: ASSLAWGADEQY
abundance: few; v_gene: TRBV15; j_gene: TRBJ1-3; CDR3aa: ATSRASGGNTIY
abundance: once; v_gene: TRBV9; j_gene: TRBJ1-5; CDR3aa: ASSVGAGHQPQH
abundance: .; v_gene: TRBV5-6; j_gene: TRBJ1-2; CDR3aa: ASSLPSWGYT
abundance: .; v_gene: TRBV19; j_gene: TRBJ1-5; CDR3aa: ASSKRQESQPQH
abundance: .; v_gene: TRBV15; j_gene: TRBJ2-6; CDR3aa: ATTGGSGANVLT
abundance: .; v_gene: TRBV4-1; j_gene: TRBJ2-5; CDR3aa: ASSQGMAGGLFYQETQY
abundance: few; v_gene: TRBV27; j_gene: TRBJ2-3; CDR3aa: ASSFPQGGSDTQY
abundance: .; v_gene: TRBV5-6; j_gene: TRBJ1-5; CDR3aa: ASSFRDRGLNQPQH
abundance: once; v_gene: TRBV19; j_gene: TRBJ2-5; CDR3aa: ASSRPAGQGRETQY
abundance: .; v_gene: TRBV14; j_gene: TRBJ2-2; CDR3aa: ASSFTRSTGELF
abundance: .; v_gene: TRBV6-2/TRBV6-3; j_gene: TRBJ1-2; CDR3aa: ASSYISYGYT
abundance: .; v_gene: TRBV12-2; j_gene: TRBJ2-3; CDR3aa: ASRLVGGAGDTQY
abundance: .; v_gene: TRBV5-6; j_gene: TRBJ1-2; CDR3aa: ASSSPGPQGPNYGYT
abundance: .; v_gene: TRBV30; j_gene: TRBJ2-5; CDR3aa: AWSVRKETQY
abundance: .; v_gene: TRBV7-2; j_gene: TRBJ2-7; CDR3aa: ASSLIREGEQY
abundance: .; v_gene: TRBV6-5; j_gene: TRBJ1-2; CDR3aa: ASSSGRAAGYT
abundance: once; v_gene: TRBV10-3; j_gene: TRBJ1-2; CDR3aa: AIRQGQATGGYT
abundance: .; v_gene: TRBV5-5; j_gene: TRBJ2-5; CDR3aa: ASSKAGLAETQY
abundance: .; v_gene: TRBV10-3; j_gene: TRBJ1-5; CDR3aa: AISESGQGNQPQH
abundance: .; v_gene: TRBV3-1/TRBV3-2; j_gene: TRBJ1-1; CDR3aa: ASSQELYRVNTEAF
abundance: .; v_gene: TRBV5-1; j_gene: TRBJ2-2; CDR3aa: ASSLDPSRELF
abundance: .; v_gene: TRBV19; j_gene: TRBJ2-2; CDR3aa: ASSTWTAPNTGELF
abundance: .; v_gene: TRBV5-1; j_gene: TRBJ1-1; CDR3aa: ASSLVGGNTEAF
abundance: .; v_gene: TRBV19; j_gene: TRBJ1-2; CDR3aa: ASSIPSDPWTPANYGYT
abundance: .; v_gene: TRBV21-1; j_gene: TRBJ1-5; CDR3aa: ASSKVNREIISNQPQH
abundance: .; v_gene: TRBV2; j_gene: TRBJ2-1; CDR3aa: ATNPGAGPYNEQF
abundance: .; v_gene: TRBV19; j_gene: TRBJ1-3; CDR3aa: ASSIRRQPGNTIY
abundance: .; v_gene: TRBV9; j_gene: TRBJ2-1; CDR3aa: ASSVVGDEQF
abundance: .; v_gene: TRBV5-1; j_gene: TRBJ1-2; CDR3aa: ASSFSRQGNYGYT
abundance: .; v_gene: TRBV6-5; j_gene: TRBJ2-7; CDR3aa: ASGRNYEQY
abundance: .; v_gene: TRBV4-2; j_gene: TRBJ1-4; CDR3aa: ASSQIEGGQLF
abundance: .; v_gene: TRBV27; j_gene: TRBJ2-6; CDR3aa: ASSFGRAGANVLT
abundance: .; v_gene: TRBV3-1/TRBV3-2; j_gene: TRBJ2-1; CDR3aa: ASSPRQQSYNEQF
abundance: .; v_gene: TRBV11-2; j_gene: TRBJ2-7; CDR3aa: ASSLGQGKGSYEQY
abundance: .; v_gene: TRBV7-2; j_gene: TRBJ2-3; CDR3aa: ASSLEVEGYTDTQY
abundance: .; v_gene: TRBV7-3; j_gene: TRBJ2-3; CDR3aa: ASSPLAGGTTDTQY
abundance: .; v_gene: TRBV11-2; j_gene: TRBJ2-7; CDR3aa: ASSLRGLDDEQY
abundance: .; v_gene: TRBV7-8; j_gene: TRBJ1-3; CDR3aa: ASSDVGQGIGNTIY
abundance: .; v_gene: TRBV15; j_gene: TRBJ1-4; CDR3aa: ATSRDRTTNEKLF
abundance: .; v_gene: TRBV28; j_gene: TRBJ2-3; CDR3aa: ASSILHVDTQY
abundance: few; v_gene: TRBV29-1; j_gene: TRBJ1-3; CDR3aa: SVVPFDDRGSGNTIY
abundance: once; v_gene: TRBV10-2; j_gene: TRBJ2-1; CDR3aa: ASSGQGGNEQF
abundance: few; v_gene: TRBV4-2; j_gene: TRBJ2-3; CDR3aa: ASSQDKRSTDTQY
abundance: .; v_gene: TRBV4-1; j_gene: TRBJ2-3; CDR3aa: ASSQDGTWGDTQY
abundance: .; v_gene: TRBV6-5; j_gene: TRBJ2-3; CDR3aa: ASSYGGRGADTQY
abundance: .; v_gene: TRBV7-8; j_gene: TRBJ2-7; CDR3aa: ASSLGGVSEQY
abundance: .; v_gene: TRBV5-3; j_gene: TRBJ2-7; CDR3aa: ARSRGWDAYEQY
abundance: .; v_gene: TRBV11-3; j_gene: TRBJ1-6; CDR3aa: ASSQGLNSPLH
abundance: .; v_gene: TRBV9; j_gene: TRBJ2-1; CDR3aa: ASSAVGRGGYNEQF
abundance: .; v_gene: TRBV5-1; j_gene: TRBJ2-7; CDR3aa: ASSLGGAHYEQY
abundance: .; v_gene: TRBV9; j_gene: TRBJ2-4; CDR3aa: ASSVGTGALGNIQY
abundance: .; v_gene: TRBV29-1; j_gene: TRBJ2-3; CDR3aa: RAGSDTQY
abundance: .; v_gene: TRBV5-1; j_gene: TRBJ2-5; CDR3aa: ASSLGIVASGGEETQY